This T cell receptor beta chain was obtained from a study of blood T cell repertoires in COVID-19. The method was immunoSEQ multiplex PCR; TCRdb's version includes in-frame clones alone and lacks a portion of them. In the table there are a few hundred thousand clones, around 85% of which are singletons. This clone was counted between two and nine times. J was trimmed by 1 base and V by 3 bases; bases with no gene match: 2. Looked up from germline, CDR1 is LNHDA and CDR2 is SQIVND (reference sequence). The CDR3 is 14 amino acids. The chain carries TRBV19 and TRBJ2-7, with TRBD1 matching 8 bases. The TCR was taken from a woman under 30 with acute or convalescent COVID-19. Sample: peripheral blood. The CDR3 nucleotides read TGTGCCAGTAGTATTCGGACAGGGTCCTACGAGCAGTACTTC. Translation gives CASSIRTGSYEQYF.